A selection of T cell receptor beta chains follows, all from one sample in a study of T cells in Graves' hyperthyroidism and ophthalmopathy. TCRdb fed the multiplex PCR reads into MiXCR, producing one record per CDR3 protein. The sample contains about 600,000 distinct CDR3 sequences, roughly 14% of which appear only once. The specimen sequenced was blood. Source of these receptors: a woman in her forties or fifties with Graves' ophthalmopathy. Each CDR3 is given without its conserved first and last residue.

CDR3 protein | V gene
ASSLWSGDQPQH | TRBV27
ATSRGMAGGTDTQY | TRBV15
ASQGHEQF | TRBV2
ASSMDWSSYNEQF | TRBV5-8
ASSSTGGGGYT | TRBV27
ASSLEQTYGYT | TRBV7-9
ASSPQTGYEQY | TRBV18
ASSGTLHTDTQY | TRBV10-3
AIGPEGWQTQY | TRBV28
ASRRGSEPGELF | TRBV2
ASSPKRGAPPQY | TRBV3-1
ASSQDWGRSSYNEQF | TRBV3-1
ASSRIQGRSSGANVLT | TRBV11-2
ASSLGQGEYEQY | TRBV7-9
ASSPNFDTQY | TRBV27
SGDTGTIAKNIQY | TRBV20-1
AWSAWAGYEQY | TRBV30
ASSDSLDTGELF | TRBV6-4
ASSYAGLAGDSSYNEQF | TRBV6-2/TRBV6-3
AWSVAMGVEEQY | TRBV30
ASSQRGGGRVSDTQY | TRBV3-1
ACTPQQAAGYTEAF | TRBV19
AWSVRREGTYEQY | TRBV30
SARDPPGAADTQY | TRBV20-1
ASSLDWTGGYSNEQF | TRBV13
ASEPGQGVYEQY | TRBV10-3
ASSNGVIDTQY | TRBV7-8
ASRVSSGSWYEQF | TRBV10-2
ASSFSTVMSTEAF | TRBV19
ASSRPEDRTYNSPLH | TRBV4-2
SVEGAGAIYEQY | TRBV29-1
ASSSGPSAYNEQF | TRBV18
ASSPRVSSTEAF | TRBV7-8
ASSSPSGTGWTKSNYEQY | TRBV28
ASSVLAGGAKNIQY | TRBV28
ASSLRFGRETNNEQF | TRBV7-9
SVSQTEAF | TRBV20-1
ASSQEQGAGETQY | TRBV3-1
ATREGQVGTQY | TRBV24-1
ATSRTGTGSTDTQY | TRBV24-1
ASSQAGGYGYT | TRBV4-1
ASSWGTGSDTEAF | TRBV12-3/TRBV12-4
ASSKTAGWGELF | TRBV7-8
AISENSNTGELF | TRBV10-3